Included here is one T cell receptor (beta chain) sequence, with context. This entry comes from a study of cytomegalovirus exposure and HLA in healthy donors. The CDR3 runs 17 residues. Germline trimming cut 3 bases from V and 2 bases from J; bases unmatched to any gene: 10. The germline V gene encodes CDR1 LNHDA and CDR2 SQIVND (reference sequence). Libraries were prepared by immunoSEQ multiplex PCR; TCRdb keeps only in-frame clonotypes and omits some of them. The repertoire holds about 74,000 clones, with 94% as singletons. The sequencing input was PBMCs. The origin of this receptor is a woman aged 18 to 35 in good health and CMV-seropositive. This chain uses TRBV19 with TRBJ2-7; 10 positions match TRBD2. CDR3: CASSIWLAGDKTYEQYF. The CDR3 bases are TGTGCCAGTAGTATTTGGCTAGCGGGGGACAAGACCTACGAGCAGTACTTC.